This T cell receptor (beta chain) was identified in a study of regulatory T cells in long-lasting Graves disease. General observations from the study: Newly diagnosed disease favored TRBV20-1 and TRBJ2-1 over persistent disease.

The V segment lost 1 base and the J segment 0 bases; nucleotides outside the gene matches: 7. Germline CDR1 is SGHDN and CDR2 is FVKESK. CDR3 length equals 17 residues. As for time point: persistent/refractory GD, antithyroid drugs over 5 years with positive TRAb. After RNA was extracted from PBMCs, the TCR library was made from it. Arm-PCR with iRepertoire HTBI primers amplified the CDR3 regions for these TCR beta libraries. Under the authors' procedure: Across samples, 50 to 65 TRBV and some 15 TRBJ segments were found. TCRdb redid the calling of the multiplex PCR reads with MiXCR, one entry per CDR3 protein. The V and J calls shown here were made by TCRdb, not taken from the authors' results. The sample contains 300,000 to 500,000 distinct CDR3 sequences, around 20% of which appear only once. This clonotype came up a few times. Its antigen is as yet unknown.

The receptor's source is a female donor with Graves disease. The V and J genes are TRBV14 and TRBJ1-1; 8 positions agree with TRBD1. Source: peripheral blood mononuclear cells (PBMCs), taken when the disease was refractory, from a patient treated with antithyroid drugs. The CDR3 protein is CASSQAPGGIVNTEAFF. DNA for the CDR3: TGTGCCAGCAGCCAAGCCCCAGGGGGCATAGTGAACACTGAAGCTTTCTTT.